The rows below give T cell receptor beta chains drawn from one sample of a study of human T cells and chemical hapten exposure. TCRdb reprocessed the RACE reads via MiXCR and lists one record per CDR3 protein. The data show tens of thousands of distinct CDR3 sequences, approximately 9.3% seen once. The sequencing here drew on whole blood, taken in connection with sensitization to the hapten diphenylcyclopropenone (DPC). These receptors were collected from a woman aged 35 to 49 with alopecia areata. Some clones in this sample may be carry-over from other donors' samples. Each CDR3 is given with its conserved first and last residue. The D gene is left open where the match is weak. Expanded clones get a size class; other rows say once, few or many, or leave the size out.

j_call,clone_size,d_call,v_call,cdr3_aa,cdr3_nt
TRBJ2-3,many,NA,TRBV6-2/TRBV6-3,CASSPFYRVGTDTQYF,TGTGCCAGCAGTCCATTTTACAGGGTAGGCACAGATACGCAGTATTTT
TRBJ2-1,NA,NA,TRBV5-4,CASSVFPGEPYNEQFF,TGTGCCAGCAGCGTTTTTCCGGGGGAACCCTACAATGAGCAGTTCTTC
TRBJ1-2,many,NA,TRBV5-5,CASSLGEEAYGYTF,TGTGCCAGCAGCTTGGGTGAGGAGGCCTATGGCTACACCTTC
TRBJ1-1,few,TRBD1,TRBV13,CASSSWDSAEVHTEAFF,TGTGCCAGCAGTTCCTGGGACAGCGCGGAAGTTCACACTGAAGCTTTCTTT
TRBJ1-1,few,NA,TRBV20-1,CSAKHSDMNTEAFF,TGCAGTGCTAAACACAGTGATATGAACACTGAAGCTTTCTTT
TRBJ2-3,NA,NA,TRBV14,CASSQDILADTQYF,TGTGCCAGCAGCCAAGATATACTGGCAGATACGCAGTATTTT
TRBJ1-2,NA,NA,TRBV9,CASSGRSLSTF,TGTGCCAGCAGCGGCAGGTCCCTATCGACCTTC
TRBJ2-2,few,NA,TRBV12-3/TRBV12-4,CASSSFPVGELFF,TGTGCCAGCAGTTCTTTCCCGGTCGGGGAGCTGTTTTTT
TRBJ1-2,many,NA,TRBV6-1,CSLGNNYGYTF,TGTTCATTAGGGAACAACTATGGCTACACCTTC
TRBJ2-3,NA,TRBD2,TRBV12-3/TRBV12-4,CASSFTRGNEYF,TGTGCCAGCAGTTTCACGCGGGGGAATGAGTATTTT
TRBJ1-2,few,NA,TRBV5-1,CASSLEGILNYGYTF,TGCGCCAGCAGCTTGGAAGGGATTTTAAACTATGGCTACACCTTC
TRBJ1-5,many,NA,TRBV12-3/TRBV12-4,CASSPAGRGKNQPQHF,TGTGCCAGCAGCCCGGCGGGCAGGGGTAAGAATCAGCCCCAGCATTTT
TRBJ2-7,medium-sized,NA,TRBV6-2/TRBV6-3,CASSLGHQQREQYF,TGTGCCAGCAGTCTCGGACACCAACAAAGGGAGCAGTACTTC
TRBJ2-5,many,TRBD2,TRBV2,CASSRQGGETQYF,TGTGCCAGCAGTCGGCAGGGAGGGGAGACCCAGTACTTC
TRBJ1-2,many,TRBD1,TRBV7-9,CASSSGQDWTPYGYTF,TGTGCCAGCAGCTCCGGACAGGACTGGACGCCGTATGGCTACACCTTC
TRBJ2-1,many,TRBD2,TRBV9,CASSLRAGGIFYNEQFF,TGTGCCAGCAGCCTCAGAGCGGGGGGAATATTTTACAATGAGCAGTTCTTC
TRBJ2-2,NA,NA,TRBV11-2,CASSLSGRENTGELFF,TGTGCCAGCAGCTTATCCGGGAGAGAAAACACCGGGGAGCTGTTTTTT
TRBJ1-1,NA,NA,TRBV6-5,CASRERQVTEAFF,TGTGCCAGCAGAGAGAGACAGGTCACTGAAGCTTTCTTT
TRBJ2-6,many,TRBD1,TRBV4-3,CASSQDLDREIEGANVLTF,TGCGCCAGCAGCCAAGATCTGGACAGGGAGATAGAGGGGGCCAACGTCCTGACTTTC
TRBJ2-5,NA,NA,TRBV20-1,CSARGLTGETQYF,TGCAGTGCTAGGGGACTCACGGGAGAGACCCAGTACTTC
TRBJ1-2,many,NA,TRBV5-6,CASSLAEVLGYTF,TGTGCCAGCAGCTTGGCGGAGGTCTTGGGCTACACCTTC
TRBJ2-3,many,NA,TRBV7-9,CASSLMEGTDTQYF,TGTGCCAGCAGCTTAATGGAGGGCACAGATACGCAGTATTTT
TRBJ2-1,NA,TRBD1,TRBV3-1,CASSPFRDRVNNEQFF,TGTGCCAGCAGCCCTTTCCGGGACAGGGTGAACAATGAGCAGTTCTTC
TRBJ1-2,few,NA,TRBV12-3/TRBV12-4,CASSFSDASYGYTF,TGTGCCAGCAGTTTCTCCGACGCCTCCTATGGCTACACCTTC
TRBJ1-1,NA,NA,TRBV6-1,CASSVLRPFF,TGTGCCAGCAGTGTTCTAAGGCCTTTCTTT
TRBJ2-7,NA,NA,TRBV9,CASSVWAGDYEQYF,TGTGCCAGCAGCGTTTGGGCAGGGGACTACGAGCAGTACTTC
TRBJ2-5,few,NA,TRBV21-1,CASSKTTSGGLQETQYF,TGTGCCAGCAGCAAAACCACTAGCGGGGGCCTCCAAGAGACCCAGTACTTC
TRBJ2-7,NA,NA,TRBV28,CASSLGAYEQYF,TGTGCCAGCAGTTTGGGGGCCTACGAGCAGTACTTC
TRBJ2-1,few,NA,TRBV2,CASSRGLASGNEQFF,TGTGCCAGCAGCCGGGGTCTAGCGAGTGGCAATGAGCAGTTCTTC
TRBJ1-4,many,NA,TRBV7-9,CASSGRGSTAEKLFF,TGTGCCAGCAGCGGCCGGGGGTCCACAGCCGAAAAACTGTTTTTT
TRBJ2-1,many,NA,TRBV4-1,CASSQDRQPPYNEQFF,TGCGCCAGCAGCCAAGATCGCCAGCCACCCTACAATGAGCAGTTCTTC
TRBJ1-1,NA,NA,TRBV27,CASSPPKAFF,TGTGCCAGCAGTCCCCCCAAGGCTTTCTTT
TRBJ1-1,few,TRBD1,TRBV27,CASSFGQGNTEAFF,TGTGCCAGCAGTTTCGGACAGGGGAACACTGAAGCTTTCTTT
TRBJ2-7,few,TRBD1,TRBV9,CASSGRGTDYEQYF,TGTGCCAGCAGCGGGAGAGGGACAGACTACGAGCAGTACTTC
TRBJ2-4,many,TRBD2,TRBV11-2,CASSSHLTGTSGGKNIQYF,TGTGCCAGCAGCTCGCACCTCACCGGGACTAGCGGGGGCAAAAACATTCAGTACTTC